The T cell receptor (beta chain) under discussion was sequenced for a study of T cells expressing NK-cell markers. Study findings and constraints: For about six donors, the dominant NKG2C+ clonotypes made up roughly 1.0-7.0% of their CD8+ T cells. Certain NKG2C+ T cell clones were expanded, and their HCMV specificity remained unclear.

On this clonotype: The antigen is undetermined.

Germline V gene sequence: CDR1 MNHNS, CDR2 SASEGT. The CDR3 runs to 15 residues. UMI-tagged 5'RACE template switching yielded the TCR beta cDNA. TCRdb re-analyzed the 5' RACE reads; it lists each CDR3 protein once, without DNA. The sample totals some 190,000 distinct CDR3 sequences. The chain joins TRBV6-1 to TRBJ2-5; TCRdb lists TRBD1, though no DNA is available to test this call. The clonotype originates from a man aged 18-75 years in good health. Sequenced sample: blood T cells: a sorted CD56 or NKG2C T cell subset, CD4+ or CD8+ T cells, or bulk PBMC T cells (not recorded which). CDR3 residues: CASRDPTGVAETQYF.